These 19 T cell receptor beta chains were sequenced from one sample in a study of Ad26.COV2.S vaccination and SARS-CoV-2 variants. Clones were read by immunoSEQ multiplex PCR, and TCRdb kept only the in-frame ones, dropping some. The data hold hundreds of thousands of clones, with roughly four fifths observed a single time. Treatment noted: around 19 received Ad26.COV2.S at low or high dose, single or two shots; about five received placebo; per-sample allocation not given. Day 63 following the first vaccine or placebo injection was when the samples were taken. The sequences come from peripheral blood, collected in a trial of Ad26.COV2.S vaccine versus placebo. Receptors were obtained from a person aged 18-60 years who received the Ad26.COV2.S COVID-19 vaccine or a placebo.

In its sample, this clone was seen once. The V and J genes are TRBV5-1 and TRBJ1-2; the match to TRBD1 covers 9 bases. With V trimmed by 4 bases and J by 6 bases, 7 bases remained unmatched. The CDR3 sequence is 14 residues long. Germline assignment: CDR1 SGHRS and CDR2 YFSETQ. The CDR3 DNA sequence: TGCGCCAGCAGCCCTAGGACAGGGGAGAATGGCTACACCTTC. This encodes CASSPRTGENGYTF.

The chain links TRBV5-4 to TRBJ1-1; TRBD1 is a possible D gene (6 bases). Germline CDR1 SGHNT, CDR2 YYREEE (reference sequence). This CDR3 has 15 amino acids. With 2 bases removed from V and 5 bases from J, the gap between germline ends came to 16 bases. DNA of the CDR3: TGTGCCAGCAGCTTCCTCGGGGGGCGGGAGACTGAAGCTTTCTTT. Its translation: CASSFLGGRETEAFF.

The V gene is TRBV11-2, the J gene TRBJ1-1; no clear D gene. Deletions cut 5 bases from V and 4 bases from J, with 14 bases between. CDR3 size: 14 residues. CDR1 is SGHAT and CDR2 is FQNNGV in the germline V gene. The CDR3 spells CASSRTHSATEAFF. CDR3 nucleotide sequence: TGTGCCAGCAGCCGGACCCACAGCGCCACTGAAGCTTTCTTT.

Remarks on this clone: At one boundary the junction diverges from the germline segment, which might be a read error. This rearrangement joins TRBV24-1 to TRBJ2-1, with D tentatively TRBD1 or TRBD2 (5 bases each). This CDR3 is 13 amino acids long. Germline V gene lookup returns CDR1 KGHDR and CDR2 SFDVKD. The CDR3 coding sequence is TGTGCCACCTCGCCGGGGACCTACCATGAGCAGTTCTTC. This translates into CATSPGTYHEQFF.

This chain joins TRBV7-9 and TRBJ2-1, with 7 positions matching TRBD2. Germline trimming cut 5 bases from V and 3 bases from J; bases unmatched to any gene: 7. Germline assignment: CDR1 SEHNR and CDR2 FQNEAQ (reference sequence). The CDR3 covers 15 residues. As DNA, the CDR3 is TGTGCCAGCAGCCCCCAAGGCGGGGGCTACAATGAGCAGTTCTTC. Translation: CASSPQGGGYNEQFF. Looking up the rest from reference TRBV7-9 and TRBJ2-1 gives the full variable domain: DTGVSQNPRHKITKRGQNVTFRCDPISEHNRLYWYRQTLGQGPEFLTYFQNEAQLEKSRLLSDRFSAERPKGSFSTLEIQRTEQGDSAMYLCASSPQGGGYNEQFFGPGTRLTVL.

This clone was recorded only once. This chain links TRBV18 with TRBJ1-5; the D gene is possibly TRBD1 (5 bases). This CDR3 is 17 amino acids long. Deletions cut 3 bases from V and 0 bases from J, with 15 bases between. The germline CDR1 and CDR2 sequences are KGHSH and LQKENI. CDR3 sequence: CASSPRLGGNSNQPQHF. DNA of the CDR3: TGTGCCAGCTCACCCCGTCTGGGGGGGAATAGCAATCAGCCCCAGCATTTT.

The chain joins TRBV7-9 to TRBJ2-7, with a tentative D call TRBD1 (5 bases). The CDR3 runs 13 residues. The germline gives CDR1 SEHNR, CDR2 FQNEAQ (reference sequence). Trimming stripped 4 bases from V and 4 bases from J, with 11 bases between. CDR3 protein: CASSWQGLYEQYF. DNA for the CDR3: TGTGCCAGCAGCTGGCAGGGCCTGTACGAGCAGTACTTC. The full variable domain, completed using reference TRBV7-9 and TRBJ2-7, is DTGVSQNPRHKITKRGQNVTFRCDPISEHNRLYWYRQTLGQGPEFLTYFQNEAQLEKSRLLSDRFSAERPKGSFSTLEIQRTEQGDSAMYLCASSWQGLYEQYFGPGTRLTVT.

V and J are TRBV11-2 and TRBJ2-1, with D perhaps being TRBD1 or TRBD2 (5 bases each). Trimming removed 2 bases at V and 3 bases at J, with 20 bases between. CDR3 length equals 18 residues. The germline V gene has CDR1 SGHAT and CDR2 FQNNGV. The CDR3 here is CASSLYWLRDQDYNEQFF. CDR3 DNA: TGTGCCAGCAGCTTATATTGGTTACGGGACCAAGACTACAATGAGCAGTTCTTC.

This chain connects TRBV30 to TRBJ2-4; D is unclear. This CDR3 comprises 11 residues. V was trimmed by 5 bases and J by 7 bases, leaving 9 bases between them. Germline CDR1 reads GTSNPN; CDR2 reads SVGIG (reference sequence). The DNA of the CDR3 is TGTGCCTGGGGCCTTGGGAACATTCAGTACTTC. Its protein product is CAWGLGNIQYF.

This clone was counted once. The chain is built from TRBV3-1 (or the pseudogene TRBV3-2) and TRBJ2-2, with TRBD1 as a possible D gene (5 bases). The CDR3 extends over 16 amino acids. The V and J ends lost 4 bases and 4 bases respectively, with 16 bases between them. Germline V gene lookup returns CDR1 LGHDT and CDR2 YNNKEL (reference sequence). In DNA form, the CDR3 reads TGTGCCAGCAGCCTAGCAATCCAGGGCGGCACCGGGGAGCTGTTTTTT. This translates into CASSLAIQGGTGELFF.

The chain employs TRBV7-9 and TRBJ2-3, with D uncertain. CDR3 length equals 15 residues. The germline V and J ends were trimmed by 0 bases and 3 bases, with 10 bases remaining between them. Germline V CDR1 and CDR2: SEHNR, FQNEAQ (reference sequence). The CDR3 spells CASSLAQKGTDTQYF. CDR3 DNA: TGTGCCAGCAGCTTAGCGCAGAAAGGGACAGATACGCAGTATTTT.

The chain is built from TRBV7-2 and TRBJ2-1; D is unresolved. Per germline, CDR1 SGHTA and CDR2 FQGNSA. Trimming took off 0 bases at V and 0 bases at J, with 6 bases between the two ends. The CDR3 runs 15 residues. For the CDR3, the DNA is TGTGCCAGCAGCTTAGCGGCTAACTCCTACAATGAGCAGTTCTTC. This translates into CASSLAANSYNEQFF. Full variable domain (remainder filled in from reference TRBV7-2 and TRBJ2-1): GAGVSQSPSNKVTEKGKDVELRCDPISGHTALYWYRQSLGQGLEFLIYFQGNSAPDKSGLPSDRFSAERTGGSVSTLTIQRTQQEDSAVYLCASSLAANSYNEQFFGPGTRLTVL.

The rearrangement links TRBV4-1 to TRBJ2-3; 7 bases match TRBD1. There are 16 residues in the CDR3. Unmatched junction bases numbered 8, after V lost 4 bases and J lost 1 base. Germline values: CDR1 MGHRA, CDR2 YSYEKL. CDR3 nucleotides: TGCGCCAGCAGCCTCTTTTGGGGACAGCGCACAGATACGCAGTATTTT. It yields the protein CASSLFWGQRTDTQYF.

This clone was recorded once. This chain connects TRBV24-1 to TRBJ1-2; tentatively, D is TRBD1 (5 bases). The germline V gene has CDR1 KGHDR and CDR2 SFDVKD. The V and J ends lost 5 bases and 6 bases respectively, with 21 bases between them. The CDR3 length is 16 residues. CDR3 nucleotide sequence: TGTGCCACCAGTGCTACATCCGGGACCACGGCAAATGGCTACACCTTC. Protein: CATSATSGTTANGYTF.

To note about this clone: The same CDR3 can be traced to other DNA sequences in this sample. This chain links TRBV5-1 with TRBJ2-7; D is unclear. The CDR3 spans 14 residues. Germline assignment: CDR1 SGHRS and CDR2 YFSETQ. The germline V and J ends were trimmed by 0 bases and 1 base, with 8 bases remaining between them. CDR3 bases: TGCGCCAGCAGCTTGGTGGCAGGATCCTACGAGCAGTACTTC. It yields the protein CASSLVAGSYEQYF. Based on the CDR3 plus reference TRBV5-1 and TRBJ2-7, the full variable domain is KAGVTQTPRYLIKTRGQQVTLSCSPISGHRSVSWYQQTPGQGLQFLFEYFSETQRNKGNFPGRFSGRQFSNSRSEMNVSTLELGDSALYLCASSLVAGSYEQYFGPGTRLTVT.

This chain links TRBV19 with TRBJ2-7; D might be TRBD2 (6 bases). Germline loops: CDR1 LNHDA, CDR2 SQIVND (reference sequence). The germline V and J ends were trimmed by 6 bases and 3 bases, with 18 bases remaining between them. This CDR3 is built from 15 residues. The CDR3 sequence is CASSPRGTRLYEQYF. The DNA of the CDR3 is TGTGCCAGTAGCCCTCGGGGGACGCGGCTCTACGAGCAGTACTTC.

V is TRBV5-1 and J is TRBJ1-5, with D unresolved. Germline CDR1 SGHRS, CDR2 YFSETQ. Trimming shortened V by 0 bases and J by 2 bases, and 6 bases separated the two germline ends. The length of the CDR3 is 14 residues. This chain's CDR3 is CASSLDGGNQPQHF. DNA for the CDR3: TGCGCCAGCAGCTTGGACGGGGGCAATCAGCCCCAGCATTTT.

This chain links TRBV13 with TRBJ2-2; TRBD1 matches at 9 bases. After removal of 4 bases from V and 8 bases from J, the junction contained 14 bases not matched to a gene. The germline gives CDR1 PRHDT, CDR2 FYEKMQ (reference sequence). The CDR3 sequence is 17 residues long. This chain's CDR3 is CASSSNQSPGTGGELFF. The CDR3 nucleotides are TGTGCCAGCAGCTCCAACCAAAGTCCCGGGACAGGGGGGGAGCTGTTTTTT.

The chain couples TRBV19 to TRBJ2-7; D uncertain. Trimming took 5 bases from V and 6 from J, leaving 11 bases between them. The CDR3 is made up of 12 amino acids. CDR1 is LNHDA, CDR2 SQIVND, per germline (reference sequence). The CDR3, as DNA: TGTGCCAGTAGTGTCCCCGGTGCCGAGCAGTACTTC. Protein: CASSVPGAEQYF.